This T cell receptor (beta chain) appears in the sequencing data of a study of cytomegalovirus exposure and HLA in healthy donors. Study details: Sequencing of about 179 million T cells in an earlier analysis found 120 million or so unique TCR beta sequences. Study results and limitations: Reports state that TCR beta sequences accurately predicted most subjects' HLA-A and HLA-B alleles. A prior analysis recorded that most TCR beta V segments were productive about 90% or about 30% of the time.

Turning to this clone: The antigen remains undetermined.

CDR1 is GTSNPN, CDR2 SVGIG, per germline (reference sequence). V dropped 3 bases and J dropped 5 bases, with 4 bases sitting between them. The length of the CDR3 is 10 residues. The PCR made use of 60 Vbeta and 13 Jbeta primers. Clones were sequenced by immunoSEQ multiplex PCR, and TCRdb holds only the in-frame ones, with some missing. The sample records about 130,000 clones, 80% to 90% being singletons. Input material: PBMCs. V and J are TRBV30 and TRBJ1-2; D unresolved. The TCR was taken from a woman aged 40-49 years in good health and CMV-seropositive. The CDR3 protein is CAWREYGYTF. Written as DNA, the CDR3 is TGTGCCTGGAGGGAGTATGGCTACACCTTC.